The 31 T cell receptor beta chains listed next were all sequenced from one sample in a study of graft-versus-host responses after intestinal transplantation. Method: immunoSEQ multiplex PCR; TCRdb's copy keeps in-frame clones and lacks some. The sample has 100,000 to 120,000 clones, roughly 95% seen once. Their cognate antigens are unknown. The source material was unstimulated CD8+ T cells sorted from spleen or lymph node cells, sampled before intestinal transplant. These receptors originate from a human donor who received an intestinal transplant.

This clone has a single count. The chain couples TRBV4-1 to TRBJ2-7; no clear D gene. V shed 1 base and J shed 0 bases, with 7 bases lying between them. The germline gives CDR1 MGHRA, CDR2 YSYEKL. The CDR3 spans 14 residues. The CDR3 loop reads CASSQGSFSYEQYF. In DNA form, the CDR3 reads TGCGCCAGCAGCCAAGGATCGTTCTCCTACGAGCAGTACTTC.

The V gene is TRBV28, the J gene TRBJ2-1; D is unclear. Looked up from germline, CDR1 is MDHEN and CDR2 is SYDVKM. V lost 5 bases and J lost 4, with 9 bases in between. CDR3 length: 13 amino acids. The DNA of the CDR3 is TGTGCCAGCAGTCATGATTCGTACAATGAGCAGTTCTTC. Encoded protein: CASSHDSYNEQFF.

Turning to this clone: The same CDR3 also results from other DNA sequences found in this sample. CDR3 in amino acids: CASSQDTSDNEQFF. As DNA, the CDR3 is TGCGCCAGCAGCCAAGATACTAGCGACAATGAGCAGTTCTTC. This chain joins TRBV4-1 and TRBJ2-1, with 7 bases lining up with TRBD2. Trimming took 0 bases from V and 5 from J; bases not matched to a gene: 1. Germline V gene lookup returns CDR1 MGHRA and CDR2 YSYEKL. This CDR3 region has 14 residues.

V is TRBV2 and J is TRBJ2-1; the D call may be TRBD1 or TRBD2 (5 bases each). Germline V gene sequence: CDR1 SNHLY, CDR2 FYNNEI. The CDR3 is made up of 15 amino acids. V was cut by 4 bases and J by 0 bases, with 10 bases left in between. CDR3 region: CASSGDGSSYNEQFF. CDR3 in DNA: TGTGCCAGCAGTGGGGACGGTAGCTCCTACAATGAGCAGTTCTTC.

The chain recombines TRBV5-1 with TRBJ2-7; TRBD2 aligns across 9 bases. The germline V gene has CDR1 SGHRS and CDR2 YFSETQ. The CDR3 loop spans 14 amino acids. The J segment lost 7 bases and the V segment lost 0 bases, leaving 5 bases of the junction unmatched. The DNA for the CDR3 is TGCGCCAGCAGCTTGGAAGGACTAGCGTTGGAGCAGTACTTC. It yields the protein CASSLEGLALEQYF.

The gene calls are TRBV13 and TRBJ2-1; the D gene is possibly TRBD2 (6 bases). The CDR3 consists of 13 residues. Germline V CDR1 and CDR2: PRHDT, FYEKMQ (reference sequence). V dropped 5 bases and J dropped 8 bases, with 13 bases sitting between them. The CDR3 sequence is CASSSGPPDEQFF. The CDR3 region has the DNA TGTGCCAGCAGCAGCGGGCCCCCCGATGAGCAGTTCTTC.

This chain joins TRBV4-1 and TRBJ1-5, with TRBD1 as a possible D gene (6 bases). The CDR3 covers 16 residues. The V end was cut by 3 bases, the J end by 7 bases, with 19 bases between. Germline CDR1 and CDR2: MGHRA and YSYEKL. The CDR3 loop is CASSHPTEAGDQPQHF. In nucleotides, the CDR3 is TGCGCCAGCAGCCATCCGACGGAGGCAGGGGACCAGCCCCAGCATTTT.

The V call is TRBV6-5, the J call TRBJ1-1; 7 nucleotides match TRBD1. V was clipped by 2 bases and J by 1 base; unmatched bases: 4. This CDR3 spans 15 amino acids. Germline V gene data show CDR1 as MNHEY and CDR2 as SVGAGI. This CDR3 is CASSYGRGENTEAFF. CDR3 sequence (DNA): TGTGCCAGCAGTTACGGCAGGGGGGAGAACACTGAAGCTTTCTTT.

This chain connects TRBV6-4 to TRBJ1-2; D possibly corresponds to TRBD1 (5 bases). The ends were cut back, 0 bases at V and 4 bases at J, with 12 bases in the middle. In germline, CDR1 is MRHNA, CDR2 SNTAGT. The CDR3 covers 15 residues. Written as DNA, the CDR3 is TGTGCCAGCAGTGACTCTGTTGGGGCAATCTATGGCTACACCTTC. It yields the protein CASSDSVGAIYGYTF.

The rearrangement joins TRBV2 to TRBJ2-7; 16 bases align to TRBD2. The germline gives CDR1 SNHLY, CDR2 FYNNEI. This CDR3 is 21 amino acids long. V was clipped by 6 bases and J by 2 bases; unmatched bases: 19. The DNA of the CDR3 is TGTGCCAGCAGCCAGGTTAGAACCGCCGGGACTAGCGGGAGGGCCCCCTACGAGCAGTACTTC. Translating gives CASSQVRTAGTSGRAPYEQYF.

The V call is TRBV27, the J call TRBJ1-2, with TRBD1 matching over 7 bases. With V trimmed by 2 bases and J by 7 bases, 7 bases remained unmatched. This CDR3 is built from 14 residues. The germline gives CDR1 MNHEY, CDR2 SMNVEV (reference sequence). The CDR3 sequence: CASSLVGGAGGYTF. CDR3 DNA: TGTGCCAGCAGTTTAGTAGGGGGCGCGGGTGGCTACACCTTC.

V usage is TRBV5-4 and J usage is TRBJ2-7; D may be TRBD2 (6 bases). V gave up 4 bases and J gave up 2 bases, with 19 bases separating them. Germline values: CDR1 SGHNT, CDR2 YYREEE (reference sequence). The CDR3 is 16 amino acids. The CDR3, as DNA: TGTGCCAGCAGCCCCCACCTGGGGGACTTAACCTACGAGCAGTACTTC. Amino acids: CASSPHLGDLTYEQYF. Using reference TRBV5-4 and TRBJ2-7 for the parts outside the CDR3, the full variable domain is ETGVTQSPTHLIKTRGQQVTLRCSSQSGHNTVSWYQQALGQGPQFIFQYYREEENGRGNFPPRFSGLQFPNYSSELNVNALELDDSALYLCASSPHLGDLTYEQYFGPGTRLTVT.

V and J are TRBV19 and TRBJ1-1; 7 bases agree with TRBD1. The CDR3 covers 14 residues. Unmatched junction bases numbered 7, after V lost 5 bases and J lost 4 bases. Germline V gives CDR1 LNHDA, CDR2 SQIVND (reference sequence). The CDR3 DNA is TGTGCCAGTAGTTTGGGCAGGGGGTCCACTGAAGCTTTCTTT. Translation: CASSLGRGSTEAFF.

J is TRBJ2-1 and V is TRBV9; D is possibly TRBD1 or TRBD2 (5 bases each). Trimming stripped 4 bases from V and 2 bases from J, with 13 bases between. Per germline, CDR1 SGDLS and CDR2 YYNGEE. This CDR3 region has 15 residues. CDR3 protein: CASSTRDGTYNEQFF. CDR3 nucleotide sequence: TGTGCCAGCAGCACGAGGGACGGAACCTACAATGAGCAGTTCTTC.

The chain carries TRBV2 and TRBJ2-1, with D perhaps assigned TRBD1 or TRBD2 (5 bases each). Germline V gene sequence: CDR1 SNHLY, CDR2 FYNNEI. Trimming removed 5 bases from V and 2 bases from J, with 19 bases in between. This CDR3 is built from 17 residues. In nucleotides, the CDR3 is TGTGCCAGCAGTAACACGAGACCGGGACGCCCCTACAATGAGCAGTTCTTC. Its protein product is CASSNTRPGRPYNEQFF.

The chain is built from TRBV6-5 and TRBJ2-7; no clear D gene. The V gene's germline CDR1 is MNHEY and CDR2 SVGAGI. Trimming shortened V by 1 base and J by 2 bases, and 6 bases separated the two germline ends. The CDR3 contains 13 residues. The CDR3 region has the DNA TGTGCCAGCAGTTACTGGGGTCCCTACGAGCAGTACTTC. Its protein is CASSYWGPYEQYF.

The genes are TRBV6-5 and TRBJ1-1; D is uncertain. In germline, CDR1 is MNHEY, CDR2 SVGAGI. V lost 7 bases, J lost 3 bases, and 15 bases lay in between. The CDR3 has 14 amino acids. The CDR3 spells CASIARSGDTEAFF. The CDR3 nucleotides read TGTGCCAGCATAGCGCGTAGTGGGGACACTGAAGCTTTCTTT.

The chain uses TRBV29-1 and TRBJ1-2, with D uncertain. The germline CDR1 and CDR2 sequences are SQVTM and ANQGSEA. The V gene lost 7 bases and the J gene lost 6 bases, with 27 bases spanning the gap. The CDR3 totals 16 residues. This CDR3 reads CSAEARTEPIKHGYTF. In nucleotides, the CDR3 is TGCAGCGCAGAAGCCAGGACCGAACCAATTAAACATGGCTACACCTTC.

CDR3 bases: TGTGCTAGTGGTCTAGACAGGGGAGCTAACTATGGCTACACCTTC. The encoded protein is CASGLDRGANYGYTF. This chain links TRBV12-5 with TRBJ1-2; 8 bases are a match to TRBD1. The trim removed 5 bases at V and 0 bases at J, leaving 5 bases unmatched. CDR1 LGHNT and CDR2 FRNRAP come from the germline V gene. This CDR3 comprises 15 residues. The full variable domain, completed using reference TRBV12-5 and TRBJ1-2, is DARVTQTPRHKVTEMGQEVTMRCQPILGHNTVFWYRQTMMQGLELLAYFRNRAPLDDSGMPKDRFSAEMPDATLATLKIQPSEPRDSAVYFCASGLDRGANYGYTFGSGTRLTVV.

The rearrangement uses TRBV5-6 and TRBJ2-7; D unresolved. The V end was cut by 0 bases, the J end by 6 bases, with 7 bases between. The CDR3 is 12 residues long. Germline lookup yields CDR1 SGHDT and CDR2 YYEEEE. In DNA form, the CDR3 reads TGTGCCAGCAGCTTGGAATTTGCCGAGCAGTACTTC. Translation gives CASSLEFAEQYF.

V gene TRBV19 combines with J gene TRBJ2-1; no clear D. The CDR3 sequence is 14 residues long. CDR1 is LNHDA, CDR2 SQIVND, per germline (reference sequence). V shed 5 bases and J shed 1 base, with 9 bases lying between them. The CDR3 DNA reads as TGTGCCAGTAGTCTAAGCGCTTCCTACAATGAGCAGTTCTTC. It encodes CASSLSASYNEQFF.

The chain combines TRBV12-5 with TRBJ2-7; D is unclear. The CDR3 length is 14 residues. The germline V gene encodes CDR1 LGHNT and CDR2 FRNRAP. V lost 2 bases and J lost 1, with 9 bases in between. CDR3 in amino acids: CASGLPGRSYEQYF. The CDR3 DNA reads as TGTGCTAGTGGTTTGCCCGGTAGGTCCTACGAGCAGTACTTC.

V is TRBV5-1 and J is TRBJ2-7; 10 nucleotides line up with TRBD1. Germline CDR1 and CDR2: SGHRS and YFSETQ. The CDR3 loop spans 15 amino acids. The junction had 4 bases not matched to a gene; V was cut back by 2 bases and J by 2 bases. The CDR3 region has the DNA TGCGCCAGCAGCTTCCCGACAGGGGGCACCTACGAGCAGTACTTC. It codes for CASSFPTGGTYEQYF.

The rearrangement uses TRBV10-3 and TRBJ1-5; 9 bases agree with TRBD1. The CDR3 spans 16 residues. Germline trimming cut 4 bases from V and 1 base from J; bases unmatched to any gene: 5. CDR1 is ENHRY, CDR2 SYGVKD, per germline. The CDR3 DNA is TGTGCCATCAGTGGGGACAGGGCGACCAGCAATCAGCCCCAGCATTTT. Translating gives CAISGDRATSNQPQHF.

The J gene is TRBJ1-2, the V gene TRBV29-1; D might be TRBD1 (5 bases). CDR1 is SQVTM and CDR2 is ANQGSEA in the germline V gene. The CDR3 has 14 amino acids. With 0 bases removed from V and 4 bases from J, the gap between germline ends came to 12 bases. The chain's CDR3 is CSVEDVRAFYGYTF. The CDR3 nucleotides read TGCAGCGTTGAAGATGTCAGGGCTTTCTATGGCTACACCTTC.

This chain joins TRBV2 and TRBJ1-2; D not certain. V shed 8 bases and J shed 10 bases, with 11 bases lying between them. The CDR3 length is 10 residues. CDR1 is SNHLY and CDR2 is FYNNEI in the germline V gene. This CDR3 reads CASGKGSYTF. The CDR3 DNA sequence: TGTGCCAGCGGAAAAGGGTCCTACACCTTC.

The chain joins TRBV13 to TRBJ1-5, with a possible D match to TRBD1 (5 bases). The CDR3 consists of 14 residues. Germline values: CDR1 PRHDT, CDR2 FYEKMQ (reference sequence). V dropped 3 bases and J dropped 1 base, with 7 bases sitting between them. The CDR3 bases are TGTGCCAGCAGCTTTTGGGGGAGCAATCAGCCCCAGCATTTT. This codes for CASSFWGSNQPQHF.

The genes are TRBV2 and TRBJ2-1; tentatively, D is TRBD2 (5 bases). With 7 bases removed from V and 1 base from J, the gap between germline ends came to 14 bases. Germline CDR1 is SNHLY and CDR2 is FYNNEI. The CDR3 loop spans 15 amino acids. The DNA of the CDR3 is TGTGCCAGCATGAGGTCGGGAAAGTCCTACAATGAGCAGTTCTTC. This codes for CASMRSGKSYNEQFF.

V and J are TRBV14 and TRBJ2-4; a possible D gene is TRBD2 (6 bases). V was cut by 4 bases and J by 7 bases, with 8 bases left in between. The CDR3 is 12 amino acids. Looked up from germline, CDR1 is SGHDN and CDR2 is FVKESK. Here the CDR3 DNA reads TGTGCCAGCAGCCTTGGGGGGAACATTCAGTACTTC. Protein sequence: CASSLGGNIQYF.

CDR3 in amino acids: CASSLNFGQGRQLFF. CDR3 DNA: TGTGCCAGCAGTTTAAACTTCGGACAAGGGCGCCAACTGTTTTTT. The gene calls are TRBV27 and TRBJ1-4, with TRBD1 as a possible D gene (5 bases). Germline V gene data show CDR1 as MNHEY and CDR2 as SMNVEV (reference sequence). Trimming removed 2 bases at V and 12 bases at J, with 19 bases between. The CDR3 has 15 amino acids.

The gene calls are TRBV27 and TRBJ2-7, with D tentatively TRBD2 (6 bases). The germline V gene encodes CDR1 MNHEY and CDR2 SMNVEV (reference sequence). The CDR3 covers 15 residues. The V gene lost 8 bases and the J gene lost 0 bases, with 17 bases spanning the gap. The CDR3 bases are TGTGCCAGCCAAAATGGCGGGACGGCCTCCTACGAGCAGTACTTC. Translated: CASQNGGTASYEQYF.